The present T cell receptor (beta chain) was sequenced within a study of cytomegalovirus exposure and HLA in healthy donors. Notes on the study in general: Sequence variants that were highly shared formed a cluster that was likely a sequencing artifact. Being productive about 90% or about 30% of the time was typical of most TCR beta V segments in an earlier analysis.

CDR3 length equals 14 residues. V lost 1 base and J lost 9; bases outside the gene matches: 6. The germline V gene has CDR1 SGHTA and CDR2 FQGTGA. This clone has only a few counts. The antigen remains undetermined. Primers included in the PCR were 60 Vbeta and 13 Jbeta primers. TCRdb's copy holds only in-frame clones and misses some; the assay was immunoSEQ multiplex PCR. The table shows approximately 51,000 clones, with about four fifths occurring only once. Donors sampled were nominally healthy, though unrecorded immune exposures were likely. This receptor was taken from a boy between 10 and 17 years old in good health and CMV-seropositive. The chain couples TRBV7-3 to TRBJ2-1; 7 bases agree with TRBD2. Source material: PBMCs. The CDR3 bases are TGTGCCAGCAGCTTAATTGGAGGGAGGGGTGAGCAGTTCTTC. Protein product: CASSLIGGRGEQFF.